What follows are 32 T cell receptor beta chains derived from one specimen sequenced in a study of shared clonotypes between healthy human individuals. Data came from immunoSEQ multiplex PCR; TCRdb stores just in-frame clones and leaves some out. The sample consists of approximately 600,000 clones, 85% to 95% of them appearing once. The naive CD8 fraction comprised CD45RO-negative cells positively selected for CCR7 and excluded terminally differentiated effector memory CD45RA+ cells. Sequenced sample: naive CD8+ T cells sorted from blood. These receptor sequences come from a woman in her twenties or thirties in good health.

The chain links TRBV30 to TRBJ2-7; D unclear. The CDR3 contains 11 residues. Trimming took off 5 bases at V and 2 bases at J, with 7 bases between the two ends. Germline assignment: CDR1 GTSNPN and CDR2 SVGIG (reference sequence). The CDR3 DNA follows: TGTGCCTGGGGGCGTACCTACGAGCAGTACTTC. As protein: CAWGRTYEQYF.

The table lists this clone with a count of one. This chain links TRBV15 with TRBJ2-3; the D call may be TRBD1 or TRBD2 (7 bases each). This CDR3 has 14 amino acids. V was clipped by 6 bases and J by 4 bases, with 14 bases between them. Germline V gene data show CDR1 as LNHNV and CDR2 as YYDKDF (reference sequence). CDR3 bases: TGTGCCACCAGTGTGGCAGGGGGGGCAGATACGCAGTATTTT. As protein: CATSVAGGADTQYF. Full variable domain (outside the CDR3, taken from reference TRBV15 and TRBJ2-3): DAMVIQNPRYQVTQFGKPVTLSCSQTLNHNVMYWYQQKSSQAPKLLFHYYDKDFNNEADTPDNFQSRRPNTSFCFLDIRSPGLGDTAMYLCATSVAGGADTQYFGPGTRLTVL.

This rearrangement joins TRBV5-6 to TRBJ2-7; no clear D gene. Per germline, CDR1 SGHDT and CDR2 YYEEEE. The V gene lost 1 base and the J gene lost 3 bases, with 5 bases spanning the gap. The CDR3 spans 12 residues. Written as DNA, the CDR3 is TGTGCCAGCAGCTTGTCTAACTACGAGCAGTACTTC. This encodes CASSLSNYEQYF.

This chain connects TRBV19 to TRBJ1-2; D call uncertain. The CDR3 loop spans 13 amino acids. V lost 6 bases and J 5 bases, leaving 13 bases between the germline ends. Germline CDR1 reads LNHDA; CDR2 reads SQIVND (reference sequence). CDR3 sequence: CASRSGRHYGYTF. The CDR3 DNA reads TGTGCCAGTAGATCCGGACGTCATTATGGCTACACCTTC. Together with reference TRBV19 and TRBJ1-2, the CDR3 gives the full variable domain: DGGITQSPKYLFRKEGQNVTLSCEQNLNHDAMYWYRQDPGQGLRLIYYSQIVNDFQKGDIAEGYSVSREKKESFPLTVTSAQKNPTAFYLCASRSGRHYGYTFGSGTRLTVV.

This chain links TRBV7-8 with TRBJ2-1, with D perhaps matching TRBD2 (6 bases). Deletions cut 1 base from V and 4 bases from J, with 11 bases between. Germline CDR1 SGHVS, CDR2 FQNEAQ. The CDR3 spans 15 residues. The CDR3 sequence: CASSLGGDSYNEQFF. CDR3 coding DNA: TGTGCCAGCAGCTTAGGGGGGGACTCTTACAATGAGCAGTTCTTC.

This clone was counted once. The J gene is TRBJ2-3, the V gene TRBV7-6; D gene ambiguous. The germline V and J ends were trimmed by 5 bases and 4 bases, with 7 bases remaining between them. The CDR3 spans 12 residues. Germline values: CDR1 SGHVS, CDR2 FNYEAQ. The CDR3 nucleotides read TGTGCCAGCAGCCATACACCAGATACGCAGTATTTT. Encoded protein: CASSHTPDTQYF.

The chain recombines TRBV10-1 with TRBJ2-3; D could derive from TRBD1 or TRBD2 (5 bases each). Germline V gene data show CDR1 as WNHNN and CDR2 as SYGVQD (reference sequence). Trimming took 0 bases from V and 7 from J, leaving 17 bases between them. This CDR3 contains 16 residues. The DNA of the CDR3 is TGCGCCAGCAGTGAGTCGAATGGGGGAGACTCGAATACGCAGTATTTT. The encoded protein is CASSESNGGDSNTQYF.

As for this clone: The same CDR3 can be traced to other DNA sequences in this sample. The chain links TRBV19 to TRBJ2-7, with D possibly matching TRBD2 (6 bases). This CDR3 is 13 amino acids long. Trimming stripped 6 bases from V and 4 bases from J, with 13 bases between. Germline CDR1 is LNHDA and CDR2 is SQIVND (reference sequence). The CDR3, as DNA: TGTGCCAGTAGCCCTAGTGGGACTTACGAGCAGTACTTC. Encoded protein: CASSPSGTYEQYF.

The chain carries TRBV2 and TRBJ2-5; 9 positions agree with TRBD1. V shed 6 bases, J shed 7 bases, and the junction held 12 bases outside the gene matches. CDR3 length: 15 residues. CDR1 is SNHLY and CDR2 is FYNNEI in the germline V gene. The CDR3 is CASRHTGGTLGTQYF. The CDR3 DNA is TGTGCCAGCAGACACACAGGGGGCACTTTAGGGACCCAGTACTTC.

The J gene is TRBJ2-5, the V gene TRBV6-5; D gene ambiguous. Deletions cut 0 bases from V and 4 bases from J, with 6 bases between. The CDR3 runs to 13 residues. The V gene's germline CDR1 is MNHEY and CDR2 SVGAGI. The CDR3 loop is CASSYSLLETQYF. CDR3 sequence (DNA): TGTGCCAGCAGTTACTCGCTGCTAGAGACCCAGTACTTC.

In nucleotides, the CDR3 is TGTGCCAGCAGTTTACCGAAAGGGGCCGAGACCCAGTACTTC. Translated, it gives CASSLPKGAETQYF. This rearrangement joins TRBV28 to TRBJ2-5, with D tentatively TRBD1 (5 bases). From germline, CDR1 is MDHEN and CDR2 SYDVKM. V lost 2 bases to trimming and J lost 5 bases, with 12 bases between them. This CDR3 contains 14 residues.

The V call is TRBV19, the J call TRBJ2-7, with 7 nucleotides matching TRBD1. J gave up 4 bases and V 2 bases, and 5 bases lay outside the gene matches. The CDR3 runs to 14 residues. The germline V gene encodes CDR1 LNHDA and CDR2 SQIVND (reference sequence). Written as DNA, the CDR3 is TGTGCCAGTAGTATAACGACAGGGAGTTACGAGCAGTACTTC. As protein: CASSITTGSYEQYF.

The CDR3 protein is CASSGDSGYVADTQYF. CDR3 nucleotides: TGTGCCAGCAGTGGGGATTCGGGGTACGTCGCAGATACGCAGTATTTT. The chain has TRBV11-3 and TRBJ2-3, with D possibly being TRBD2 (5 bases). Germline V gives CDR1 SGHNT, CDR2 YENEEA. The CDR3 consists of 16 residues. The ends were cut back, 6 bases at V and 4 bases at J, with 20 bases in the middle.

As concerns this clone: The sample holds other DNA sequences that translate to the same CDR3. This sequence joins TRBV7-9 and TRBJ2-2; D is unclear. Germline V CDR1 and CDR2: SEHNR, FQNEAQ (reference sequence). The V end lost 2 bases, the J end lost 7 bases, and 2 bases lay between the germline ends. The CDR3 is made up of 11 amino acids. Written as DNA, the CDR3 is TGTGCCAGCAGCTTAAGCGGGGAGCTGTTTTTT. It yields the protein CASSLSGELFF.

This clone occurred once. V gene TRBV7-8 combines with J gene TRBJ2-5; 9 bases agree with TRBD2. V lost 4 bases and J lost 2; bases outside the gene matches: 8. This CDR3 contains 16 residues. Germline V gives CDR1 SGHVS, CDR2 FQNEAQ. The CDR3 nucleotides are TGTGCCAGCAGCTCTAACTTAGCGGGAGCTCAAGAGACCCAGTACTTC. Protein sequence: CASSSNLAGAQETQYF. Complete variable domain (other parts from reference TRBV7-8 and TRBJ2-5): GAGVSQSPRYKVAKRGQDVALRCDPISGHVSLFWYQQALGQGPEFLTYFQNEAQLDKSGLPSDRFFAERPEGSVSTLKIQRTQQEDSAVYLCASSSNLAGAQETQYFGPGTRLLVL.

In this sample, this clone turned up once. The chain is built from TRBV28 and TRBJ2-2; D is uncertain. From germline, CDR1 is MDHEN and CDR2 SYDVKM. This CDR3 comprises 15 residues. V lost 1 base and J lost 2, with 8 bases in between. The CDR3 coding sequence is TGTGCCAGCAGTTTATCGTCGTTAAACACCGGGGAGCTGTTTTTT. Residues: CASSLSSLNTGELFF.

The CDR3, as DNA: TGTGCCAGCAGTGGGCCCTCAGGGGCCCTCAATCAGCCCCAGCATTTT. Encoded protein: CASSGPSGALNQPQHF. The chain carries TRBV2 and TRBJ1-5; possibly TRBD1 for D (6 bases). The germline gives CDR1 SNHLY, CDR2 FYNNEI. The CDR3 has 16 amino acids. The V gene lost 4 bases and the J gene lost 3 bases, with 16 bases spanning the gap.

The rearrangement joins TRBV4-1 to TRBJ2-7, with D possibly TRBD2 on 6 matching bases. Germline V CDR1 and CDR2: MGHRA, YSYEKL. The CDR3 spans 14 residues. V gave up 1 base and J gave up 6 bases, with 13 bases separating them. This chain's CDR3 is CASSQVSGEGEQYF. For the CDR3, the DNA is TGCGCCAGCAGCCAAGTTTCGGGGGAAGGCGAGCAGTACTTC.

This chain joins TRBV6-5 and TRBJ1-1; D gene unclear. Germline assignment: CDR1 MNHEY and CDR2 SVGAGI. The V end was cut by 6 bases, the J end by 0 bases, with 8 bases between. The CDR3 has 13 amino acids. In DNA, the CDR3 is TGTGCCAGCAGGTTGTGGCTGAACACTGAAGCTTTCTTT. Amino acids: CASRLWLNTEAFF.

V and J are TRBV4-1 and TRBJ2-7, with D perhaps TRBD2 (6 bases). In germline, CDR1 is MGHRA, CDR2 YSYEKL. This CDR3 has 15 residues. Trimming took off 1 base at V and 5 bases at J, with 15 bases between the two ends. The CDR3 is CASSQVVGRSNEQYF. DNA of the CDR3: TGCGCCAGCAGCCAAGTTGTCGGGAGATCCAACGAGCAGTACTTC.

The CDR3 DNA is TGTGCCAGCAGCCCCCTGGGGACTAGCGAACGGAGCTCCTACGAGCAGTACTTC. It codes for CASSPLGTSERSSYEQYF. The chain is built from TRBV28 and TRBJ2-7; 10 nucleotides agree with TRBD2. CDR1 and CDR2 (germline): MDHEN, SYDVKM. Losses at the gene ends were 6 bases for V and 0 bases for J; bases not matched to a gene: 14. The CDR3 runs 18 residues.

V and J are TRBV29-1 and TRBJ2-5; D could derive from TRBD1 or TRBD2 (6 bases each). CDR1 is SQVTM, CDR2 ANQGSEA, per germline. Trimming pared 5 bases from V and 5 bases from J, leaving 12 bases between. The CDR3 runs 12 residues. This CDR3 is CSVFSGAETQYF. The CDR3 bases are TGCAGCGTTTTTTCGGGGGCCGAGACCCAGTACTTC.

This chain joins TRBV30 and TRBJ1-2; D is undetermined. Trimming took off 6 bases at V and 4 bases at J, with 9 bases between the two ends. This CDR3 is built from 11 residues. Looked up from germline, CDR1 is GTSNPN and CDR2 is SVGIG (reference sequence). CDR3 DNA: TGTGCCTGCCGGGCCCGCTATGGCTACACCTTC. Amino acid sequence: CACRARYGYTF.

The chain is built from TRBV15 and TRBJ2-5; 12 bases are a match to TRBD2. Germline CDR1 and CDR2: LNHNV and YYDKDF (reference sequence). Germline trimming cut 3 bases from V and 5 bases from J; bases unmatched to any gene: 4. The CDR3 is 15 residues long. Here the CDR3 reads CATSSSGTSGETQYF. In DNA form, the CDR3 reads TGTGCCACCAGCAGCTCCGGGACTAGCGGGGAGACCCAGTACTTC.

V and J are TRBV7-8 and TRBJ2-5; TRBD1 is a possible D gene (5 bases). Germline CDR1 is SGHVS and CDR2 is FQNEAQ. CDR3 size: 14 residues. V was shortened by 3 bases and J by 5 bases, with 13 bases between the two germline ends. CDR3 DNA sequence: TGTGCCAGCAGCTTGGGGCTCGGTGGGGAGACCCAGTACTTC. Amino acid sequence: CASSLGLGGETQYF.

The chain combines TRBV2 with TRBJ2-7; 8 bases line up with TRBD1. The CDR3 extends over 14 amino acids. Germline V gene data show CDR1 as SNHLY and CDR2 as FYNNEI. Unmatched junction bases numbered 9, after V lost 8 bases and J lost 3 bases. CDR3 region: CASSLGTGSYEQYF. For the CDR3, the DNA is TGTGCCAGCTCTCTTGGGACAGGAAGCTACGAGCAGTACTTC.

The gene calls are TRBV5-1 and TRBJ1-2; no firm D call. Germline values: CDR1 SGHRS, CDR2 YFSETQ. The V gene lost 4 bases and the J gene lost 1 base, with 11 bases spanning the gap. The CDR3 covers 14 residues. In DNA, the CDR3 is TGCGCCAGCAGCAGCCCGGGAATTAACTATGGCTACACCTTC. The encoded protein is CASSSPGINYGYTF. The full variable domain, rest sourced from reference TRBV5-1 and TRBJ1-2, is KAGVTQTPRYLIKTRGQQVTLSCSPISGHRSVSWYQQTPGQGLQFLFEYFSETQRNKGNFPGRFSGRQFSNSRSEMNVSTLELGDSALYLCASSSPGINYGYTFGSGTRLTVV.

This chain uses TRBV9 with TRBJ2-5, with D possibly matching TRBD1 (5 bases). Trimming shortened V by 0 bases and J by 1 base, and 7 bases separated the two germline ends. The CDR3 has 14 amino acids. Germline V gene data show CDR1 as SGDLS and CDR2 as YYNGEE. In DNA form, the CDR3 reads TGTGCCAGCAGCGTAGGGGGCGTCCAAGAGACCCAGTACTTC. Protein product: CASSVGGVQETQYF.

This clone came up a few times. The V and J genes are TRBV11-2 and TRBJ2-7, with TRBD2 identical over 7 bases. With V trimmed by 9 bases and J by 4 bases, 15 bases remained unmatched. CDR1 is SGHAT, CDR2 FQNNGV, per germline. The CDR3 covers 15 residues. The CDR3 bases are TGTGCCAGTCTCCCCGGGGGGTCTAAAGGGTACGAGCAGTACTTC. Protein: CASLPGGSKGYEQYF. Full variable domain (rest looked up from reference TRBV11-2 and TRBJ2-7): EAGVAQSPRYKIIEKRQSVAFWCNPISGHATLYWYQQILGQGPKLLIQFQNNGVVDDSQLPKDRFSAERLKGVDSTLKIQPAKLEDSAVYLCASLPGGSKGYEQYFGPGTRLTVT.

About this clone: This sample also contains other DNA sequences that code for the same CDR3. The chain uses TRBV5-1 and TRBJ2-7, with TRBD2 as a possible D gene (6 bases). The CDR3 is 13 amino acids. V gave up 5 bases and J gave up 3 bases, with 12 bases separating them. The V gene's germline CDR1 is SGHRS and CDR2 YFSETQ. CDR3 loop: CASSSGGSYEQYF. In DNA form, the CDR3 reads TGCGCCAGCAGTTCCGGGGGAAGCTACGAGCAGTACTTC.

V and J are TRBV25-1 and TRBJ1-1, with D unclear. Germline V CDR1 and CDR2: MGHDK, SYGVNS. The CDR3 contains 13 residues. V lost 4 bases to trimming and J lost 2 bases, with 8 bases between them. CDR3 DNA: TGTGCCAGCAGTGCGGGGAGCAACACTGAAGCTTTCTTT. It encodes CASSAGSNTEAFF.

The CDR3 here is CAWDVGQGNSPLHF. CDR3 DNA sequence: TGTGCCTGGGACGTAGGACAGGGGAATTCACCCCTCCACTTT. The chain uses TRBV30 and TRBJ1-6; 9 nucleotides line up with TRBD1. Per the germline V gene, CDR1 is GTSNPN and CDR2 is SVGIG (reference sequence). With V trimmed by 5 bases and J by 7 bases, 6 bases remained unmatched. The CDR3 spans 14 residues.